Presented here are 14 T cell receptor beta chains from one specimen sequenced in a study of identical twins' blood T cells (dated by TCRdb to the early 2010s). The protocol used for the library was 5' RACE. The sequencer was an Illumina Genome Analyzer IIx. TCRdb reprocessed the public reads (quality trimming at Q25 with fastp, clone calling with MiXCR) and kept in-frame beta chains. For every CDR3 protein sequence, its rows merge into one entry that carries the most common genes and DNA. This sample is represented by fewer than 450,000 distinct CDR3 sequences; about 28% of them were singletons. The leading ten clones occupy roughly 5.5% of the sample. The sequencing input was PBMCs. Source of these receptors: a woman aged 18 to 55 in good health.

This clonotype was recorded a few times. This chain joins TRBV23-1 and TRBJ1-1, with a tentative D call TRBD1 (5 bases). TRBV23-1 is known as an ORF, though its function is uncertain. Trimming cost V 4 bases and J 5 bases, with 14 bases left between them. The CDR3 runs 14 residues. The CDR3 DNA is TGCGCCAGCAGTCCCAGGGTAGTTAAGACTGAAGCTTTCTTT. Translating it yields CASSPRVVKTEAFF.

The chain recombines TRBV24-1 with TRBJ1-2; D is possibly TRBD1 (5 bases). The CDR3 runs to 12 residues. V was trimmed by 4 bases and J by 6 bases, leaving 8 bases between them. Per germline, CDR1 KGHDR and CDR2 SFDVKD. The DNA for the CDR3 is TGTGCCACCAGTGACCCGGACAATGGCTACACCTTC. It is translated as CATSDPDNGYTF.

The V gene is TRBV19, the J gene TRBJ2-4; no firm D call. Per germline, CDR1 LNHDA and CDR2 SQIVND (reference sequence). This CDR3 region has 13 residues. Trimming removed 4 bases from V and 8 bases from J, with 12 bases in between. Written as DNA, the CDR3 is TGTGCCAGTAGTACACGGGCTGGGGACATTCAGTACTTC. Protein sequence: CASSTRAGDIQYF.

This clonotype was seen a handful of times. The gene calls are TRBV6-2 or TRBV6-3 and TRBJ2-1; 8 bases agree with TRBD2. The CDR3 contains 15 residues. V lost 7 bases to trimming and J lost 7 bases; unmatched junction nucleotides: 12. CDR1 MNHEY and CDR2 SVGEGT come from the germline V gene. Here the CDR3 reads CASTTTAGVRNEQFF. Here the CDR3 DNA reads TGTGCCAGCACCACCACAGCGGGAGTCAGGAATGAGCAGTTCTTC.

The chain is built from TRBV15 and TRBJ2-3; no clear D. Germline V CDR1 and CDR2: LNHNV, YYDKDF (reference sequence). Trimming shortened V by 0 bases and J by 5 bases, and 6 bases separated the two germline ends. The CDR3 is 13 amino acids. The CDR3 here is CATSREREDTQYF. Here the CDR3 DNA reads TGTGCCACCAGCAGAGAAAGAGAAGATACGCAGTATTTT.

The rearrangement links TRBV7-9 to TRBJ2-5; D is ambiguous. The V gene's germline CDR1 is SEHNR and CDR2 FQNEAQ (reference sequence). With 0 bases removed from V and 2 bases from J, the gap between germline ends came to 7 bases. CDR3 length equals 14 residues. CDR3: CASSLALVQETQYF. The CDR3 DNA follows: TGTGCCAGCAGCTTAGCCCTCGTTCAAGAGACCCAGTACTTC.

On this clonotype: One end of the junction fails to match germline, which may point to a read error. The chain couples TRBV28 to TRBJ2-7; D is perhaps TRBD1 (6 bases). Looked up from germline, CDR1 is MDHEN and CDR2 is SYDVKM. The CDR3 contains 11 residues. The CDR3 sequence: CASNQGYDQYF. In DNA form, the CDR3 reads TGTGCCAGCAACCAGGGGTACGATCAGTACTTC.

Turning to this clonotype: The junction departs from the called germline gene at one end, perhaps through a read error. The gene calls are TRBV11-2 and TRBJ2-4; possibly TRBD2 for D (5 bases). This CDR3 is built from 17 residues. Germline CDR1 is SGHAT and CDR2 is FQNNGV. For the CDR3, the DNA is TGTGCCACCAGCCAGAAAGTTCCGGGGTTACCCAAAAACATTCAGTACTTC. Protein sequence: CATSQKVPGLPKNIQYF.

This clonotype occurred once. CDR3 residues: CASSFNANQPQHF. In nucleotides, the CDR3 is TGTGCCAGCAGCTTTAATGCCAATCAGCCCCAGCATTTT. The chain has TRBV5-6 and TRBJ1-5, with D unclear. V was trimmed by 2 bases and J by 3 bases, leaving 6 bases between them. The germline CDR1 and CDR2 sequences are SGHDT and YYEEEE. The CDR3 extends over 13 amino acids.

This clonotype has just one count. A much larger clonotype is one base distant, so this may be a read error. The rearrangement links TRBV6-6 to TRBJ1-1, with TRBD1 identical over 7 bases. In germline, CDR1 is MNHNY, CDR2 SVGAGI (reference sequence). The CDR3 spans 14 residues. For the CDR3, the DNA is TGTGCCGGCAGTCGCGGTACAGGGGACTCTGAAGCTTTCTTT. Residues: CAGSRGTGDSEAFF.

CDR3 residues: CASSQVDRATEAFF. In nucleotides, the CDR3 is TGCGCCAGCAGCCAAGTGGACAGGGCCACTGAAGCTTTCTTT. This chain links TRBV4-3 with TRBJ1-1; 8 bases map to TRBD1. V shed 1 base, J shed 4 bases, and the junction held 2 bases outside the gene matches. Germline CDR1 and CDR2: LGHNA and YSLEER. This CDR3 is 14 amino acids long.

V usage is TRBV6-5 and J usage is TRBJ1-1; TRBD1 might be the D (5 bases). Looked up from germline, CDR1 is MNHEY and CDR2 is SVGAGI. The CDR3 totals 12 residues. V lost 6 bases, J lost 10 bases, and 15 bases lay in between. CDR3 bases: TGTGCCAGCAGCGATTACAAGAGGGGAGCTTTCTTT. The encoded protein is CASSDYKRGAFF.

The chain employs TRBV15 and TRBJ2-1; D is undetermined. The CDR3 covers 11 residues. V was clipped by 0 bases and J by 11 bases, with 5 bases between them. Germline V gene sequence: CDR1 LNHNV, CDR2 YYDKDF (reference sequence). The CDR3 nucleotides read TGTGCCACCAGCAGAGATGTAAAGCAGTTCTTC. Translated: CATSRDVKQFF.

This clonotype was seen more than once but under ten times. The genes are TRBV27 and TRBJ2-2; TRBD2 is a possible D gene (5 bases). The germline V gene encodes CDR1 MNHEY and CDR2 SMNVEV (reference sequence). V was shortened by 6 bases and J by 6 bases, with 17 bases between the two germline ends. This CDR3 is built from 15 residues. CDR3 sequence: CASSYRGLRAGELFF. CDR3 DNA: TGTGCCAGCAGCTACCGGGGATTAAGAGCCGGGGAGCTGTTTTTT.